The 13 T cell receptor beta chains presented below share a single source sample, sequenced in a study of beta chain features in type 1 diabetes (dated by TCRdb to 2016 to 2019). To prepare the library, the immunoSEQ multiplex PCR assay was applied. The High Capacity cDNA Reverse Transcription Kit was used to reverse transcribe all of the isolated RNA, meaning that expressed TCRB transcripts were what got sequenced. This is the immuneACCESS table as TCRdb keeps it, with only in-frame sequences that have V and J called. A part of the clones is gone; compared with another copy, unresolved V genes explain less than half, and the rest is unexplained. In all, the sample holds about 740,000 clones, and around 15% of those were seen once. Approximately 0.021% of the sample is held by the ten biggest clonotypes. Study-wide conclusions, independent of this receptor: In all four CD4+ subsets, TCRB CDR3 length was moderately but significantly shorter in type 1 diabetes patients.

Their target antigens are unknown. The source material was naive CD4+ T cells from blood. This sample's cell subset or site label indicates: true naive CD4+ T cells. The receptor set was obtained from a man aged 18 to 29 with type 1 diabetes.

This clone was counted between two and nine times. The V gene is TRBV5-1, the J gene TRBJ2-1; D is unresolved. V was clipped by 0 bases and J by 9 bases, with 13 bases between them. CDR1 and CDR2 (germline): SGHRS, YFSETQ. CDR3 size: 14 residues. The CDR3 region has the DNA TGCGCCAGCAGCTTGGCCGTCTCTCGACCTGAGCAGTTCTTC. This codes for CASSLAVSRPEQFF. The whole variable domain, remainder taken from reference TRBV5-1 and TRBJ2-1, is KAGVTQTPRYLIKTRGQQVTLSCSPISGHRSVSWYQQTPGQGLQFLFEYFSETQRNKGNFPGRFSGRQFSNSRSEMNVSTLELGDSALYLCASSLAVSRPEQFFGPGTRLTVL.

J is TRBJ2-1 and V is TRBV29-1; no reliable D call. The CDR3 extends over 14 amino acids. Trimming took 7 bases from V and 0 from J, leaving 13 bases between them. Germline CDR1 is SQVTM and CDR2 is ANQGSEA. CDR3 loop: CSGARAGSYNEQFF. As DNA, the CDR3 is TGCAGCGGGGCAAGGGCCGGCTCCTACAATGAGCAGTTCTTC.

The rearrangement joins TRBV18 to TRBJ2-1; 11 nucleotides agree with TRBD2. Losses at the gene ends were 3 bases for V and 8 bases for J; bases not matched to a gene: 0. The CDR3 sequence is 13 residues long. Germline CDR1 is KGHSH and CDR2 is LQKENI. The CDR3: CASSPGLADEQFF. The CDR3 nucleotides are TGTGCCAGCTCACCGGGACTAGCGGATGAGCAGTTCTTC.

This clone turned up a few times. V usage is TRBV5-1 and J usage is TRBJ2-1, with 10 positions matching TRBD2. CDR3 length: 15 amino acids. Germline values: CDR1 SGHRS, CDR2 YFSETQ. V lost 0 bases and J lost 9; bases outside the gene matches: 6. The CDR3 DNA reads as TGCGCCAGCAGCTTGGATCTAGCGGGGGCGGGTGAGCAGTTCTTC. Protein product: CASSLDLAGAGEQFF.

As for this clone: Other nucleotide sequences in the sample specify the same CDR3. The V and J genes are TRBV9 and TRBJ2-1; D is possibly TRBD1 (6 bases). Germline V gives CDR1 SGDLS, CDR2 YYNGEE. CDR3 size: 15 residues. Trimming pared 0 bases from V and 0 bases from J, leaving 7 bases between. The CDR3 spells CASSVEGGSYNEQFF. The CDR3 DNA reads TGTGCCAGCAGCGTAGAAGGGGGCTCCTACAATGAGCAGTTCTTC.

The V and J genes are TRBV6-6 and TRBJ2-3, with D uncertain. V dropped 2 bases and J dropped 1 base, with 4 bases sitting between them. The germline V gene has CDR1 MNHNY and CDR2 SVGAGI (reference sequence). The CDR3 is 13 amino acids. CDR3 bases: TGTGCCAGCAGTTACGGGGGCACAGATACGCAGTATTTT. Amino acid sequence: CASSYGGTDTQYF.

This chain connects TRBV9 to TRBJ1-2; D is uncertain. Trimming shortened V by 3 bases and J by 1 base, and 7 bases separated the two germline ends. The CDR3 is 13 amino acids. The germline gives CDR1 SGDLS, CDR2 YYNGEE. The CDR3 DNA follows: TGTGCCAGCAGCGGCCTGAGTAACTATGGCTACACCTTC. Amino acids: CASSGLSNYGYTF.

This clone was counted a few times. The genes are TRBV7-2 and TRBJ2-1; D may be TRBD1 (5 bases). V was cut by 7 bases and J by 9 bases, with 19 bases left in between. The CDR3 spans 14 residues. Germline CDR1 is SGHTA and CDR2 is FQGNSA. The CDR3 reads CASIRNQGIGEQFF. CDR3 coding DNA: TGTGCCAGCATCCGAAATCAGGGTATAGGTGAGCAGTTCTTC.

The chain has TRBV7-9 and TRBJ1-1, with D unresolved. CDR1 and CDR2 (germline): SEHNR, FQNEAQ (reference sequence). Between the trimmed V and J ends, which lost 9 bases and 1 base, there was a span of 6 bases. CDR3 length: 11 amino acids. CDR3 bases: TGTGCCAGGAGACCGAACACTGAAGCTTTCTTT. It codes for CARRPNTEAFF.

This clone was counted only a few times. The gene calls are TRBV14 and TRBJ1-1; no reliable D call. CDR3 length: 13 residues. Deletions cut 4 bases from V and 5 bases from J, with 11 bases between. Germline V CDR1 and CDR2: SGHDN, FVKESK. The CDR3 sequence: CASSPARRTEAFF. As DNA, the CDR3 is TGTGCCAGCAGCCCCGCCCGGCGGACTGAAGCTTTCTTT. Full variable domain (outside the CDR3, taken from reference TRBV14 and TRBJ1-1): EAGVTQFPSHSVIEKGQTVTLRCDPISGHDNLYWYRRVMGKEIKFLLHFVKESKQDESGMPNNRFLAERTGGTYSTLKVQPAELEDSGVYFCASSPARRTEAFFGQGTRLTVV.

The chain links TRBV30 to TRBJ2-5, with 7 bases fitting TRBD1. The junction had 10 bases not matched to a gene; V was cut back by 5 bases and J by 4 bases. Germline loops: CDR1 GTSNPN, CDR2 SVGIG (reference sequence). The CDR3 is 14 amino acids. CDR3 sequence (DNA): TGTGCCTGGGATCAAACGGGACAGACAGAGACCCAGTACTTC. Encoded protein: CAWDQTGQTETQYF.

The J gene is TRBJ2-3, the V gene TRBV29-1; TRBD2 aligns across 9 bases. The V segment lost 2 bases and the J segment 3 bases; nucleotides outside the gene matches: 3. Germline V CDR1 and CDR2: SQVTM, ANQGSEA. CDR3 length: 14 residues. CDR3 region: CSVEISGGTDTQYF. The CDR3, as DNA: TGCAGCGTTGAAATTAGCGGGGGTACAGATACGCAGTATTTT.

The chain joins TRBV15 to TRBJ2-1, with D uncertain. CDR3 length equals 15 residues. With 0 bases removed from V and 11 bases from J, the gap between germline ends came to 17 bases. The germline CDR1 and CDR2 sequences are LNHNV and YYDKDF (reference sequence). The CDR3 DNA is TGTGCCACCAGCAGAGATCTTGGCCTCCTCCCCCAGCAGTTCTTC. As protein: CATSRDLGLLPQQFF.